Shown below are 11 T cell receptor beta chains from a single sample sequenced in a study of T cell repertoires in cytomegalovirus infection. Their cognate antigens are unknown. TCRdb reprocessed the reads with MiXCR, giving one entry per CDR3 protein. The sample has some 920,000 distinct CDR3 sequences, around 32% seen once. The sample was cultured CD8+ T cells from PBMCs, taken from culture after CMV antigen stimulation. These receptor sequences come from a human donor in good health (CMV status not recorded). Some clones in this sample may be carry-over from other donors' samples.

In this sample, this clonotype turned up a few times. V is TRBV5-5 and J is TRBJ1-1; D call uncertain. The CDR3 runs 16 residues. The V gene's germline CDR1 is SGHKS and CDR2 YYEKEE (reference sequence). V gave up 4 bases and J gave up 0 bases, with 16 bases separating them. Written as DNA, the CDR3 is TGTGCCAGCAGCCTAAGACACGCTCTCTTGAACACTGAAGCTTTCTTT. Translating gives CASSLRHALLNTEAFF.

The CDR3 coding sequence is TGTGCCAGTAGTATAGTTAGGGACACAGATACGCAGTATTTT. It specifies CASSIVRDTDTQYF. The chain is built from TRBV19 and TRBJ2-3; no reliable D call. The germline gives CDR1 LNHDA, CDR2 SQIVND (reference sequence). The CDR3 has 14 amino acids. V dropped 1 base and J dropped 2 bases, with 7 bases sitting between them.

The chain carries TRBV6-4 and TRBJ2-1, with 7 bases identical to TRBD2. The CDR3 has 15 amino acids. Germline CDR1 MRHNA, CDR2 SNTAGT. V shed 0 bases, J shed 9 bases, and the junction held 8 bases outside the gene matches. The CDR3 nucleotides are TGTGCCAGCAGTGACTCTCCGATGGGGGGGACTGAGCAGTTCTTC. Its translation: CASSDSPMGGTEQFF.

The J gene is TRBJ1-2, the V gene TRBV27; no clear D gene. The CDR3 is made up of 14 amino acids. Germline assignment: CDR1 MNHEY and CDR2 SMNVEV (reference sequence). The ends were cut back, 8 bases at V and 4 bases at J, with 17 bases in the middle. The CDR3 loop is CASRPESISYGYTF. The CDR3 DNA is TGTGCCAGCCGTCCAGAGTCCATTTCCTATGGCTACACCTTC.

This clonotype came up a few times. CDR3 nucleotide sequence: TGTGCCAGCTACTTTGGGGTCTCTCACAATGAGCAGTTCTTC. Translation gives CASYFGVSHNEQFF. The chain employs TRBV7-8 and TRBJ2-1; D unresolved. The CDR3 extends over 14 amino acids. Germline loops: CDR1 SGHVS, CDR2 FQNEAQ. The ends were cut back, 8 bases at V and 5 bases at J, with 16 bases in the middle.

This clonotype was counted only a few times. The V and J genes are TRBV7-9 and TRBJ2-1; no clear D gene. The CDR3 has 15 residues. V was clipped by 5 bases and J by 2 bases, with 13 bases between them. In germline, CDR1 is SEHNR, CDR2 FQNEAQ (reference sequence). This chain's CDR3 is CASSPVRVAYNEQFF. CDR3 in DNA: TGTGCCAGCAGCCCTGTCCGGGTCGCCTACAATGAGCAGTTCTTC.

The chain has TRBV28 and TRBJ2-7; TRBD1 aligns across 7 bases. Germline V gene data show CDR1 as MDHEN and CDR2 as SYDVKM. The CDR3 consists of 14 residues. The chain's CDR3 is CANSTQQGHYEQYV. DNA of the CDR3: TGTGCCAACAGTACACAACAGGGGCACTACGAGCAGTACGTC.

This clonotype was detected ten times or more. V is TRBV7-8 and J is TRBJ1-5, with D perhaps matching TRBD1 (5 bases). Trimming cost V 5 bases and J 7 bases, with 24 bases left between them. The CDR3 sequence is 17 residues long. The germline gives CDR1 SGHVS, CDR2 FQNEAQ. This CDR3 is CASSLSSGSGLKQPQHF. CDR3 DNA: TGTGCCAGCAGCCTATCGTCTGGGTCAGGGCTGAAGCAGCCCCAGCATTTT.

This chain connects TRBV12-3 or TRBV12-4 to TRBJ1-6, with 8 bases identical to TRBD1. CDR3 length equals 16 residues. V shed 5 bases, J shed 4 bases, and the junction held 7 bases outside the gene matches. The CDR3 spells CASSPPTGDYNSPLHF. DNA for the CDR3: TGTGCCAGCAGTCCGCCGACAGGGGATTATAATTCACCCCTCCACTTT.

CDR3 nucleotides: TGTGCCAGCAGTTTAGAAGATGGCAGGGAAGAGACCCAGTACTTC. Translation gives CASSLEDGREETQYF. The chain links TRBV12-3 or TRBV12-4 to TRBJ2-5; D may be TRBD1 (5 bases). The CDR3 spans 15 residues. With 1 base removed from V and 3 bases from J, the gap between germline ends came to 12 bases.

This clonotype appeared a single time. The chain couples TRBV19 to TRBJ1-2, with D perhaps TRBD1 (6 bases). Germline CDR1 is LNHDA and CDR2 is SQIVND (reference sequence). With 4 bases removed from V and 0 bases from J, the gap between germline ends came to 21 bases. This CDR3 has 18 residues. The DNA for the CDR3 is TGTGCCAGTAGTAGGGGGCCGGGCAGCAGCCTTACTAACTATGGCTACACCTTC. Translated: CASSRGPGSSLTNYGYTF.